This T cell receptor beta chain was sequenced during a study of cytomegalovirus exposure and HLA in healthy donors (dated by TCRdb to about 2017). Looking at the study overall: An earlier analysis of fewer than 750 of the donors reported 250 to 350 Gb of sequence data and roughly 120 million unique TCR beta sequences obtained from about 180 million T cells. An early release that covered approximately 600 HLA-typed donors contained about 300 gigabases of sequencing data and 80 million or so unique TCR sequences. A few DR-DQ haplotypes were treated as single units for association and clustering because of strong linkage in the cohort. Of the roughly 400 genotyped donors, over 80% were placed in the genetic ancestry cluster associated with self-reported Caucasian donors. All discovery cohort repertoires had been generated on a single sequencing platform. Among some 410 genotyped donors of the cohort, an average of approximately 200,000 unique TCR beta nucleotide sequences was sequenced per donor, of which 15% to 20% were non-productive. In the later analysis, no new phenotypic data were used to find candidate immune exposures; instead, reliance was placed on TCR beta sequences and their occurrence across donors. Donor age, sex, ethnicity and CMV serostatus were collected together with the repertoire data. High-throughput TCR immunosequencing, statistical association of individual TCRs with disease status, and machine learning were combined to predict cytomegalovirus infection status. The number of donors typed differed by locus, with roughly 629-640 for A, B, C, DRB1 and DQB1, about 500 for DQA1, about 610 for DPA1, and over 400 for DPB1. In a later genetic analysis, genome-wide SNP genotypes for about 60% of the 666 donors were used, and that subset was treated as a discovery cohort. An earlier analysis of fewer than 750 of the donors used high-throughput TCR beta sequencing to judge whether each TCR beta V gene segment behaved as functional or pseudogenic. A separate validation cohort of 100 to 150 different subjects was used in addition to the approximately 670-subject first cohort. In a later analysis, previously published TCR beta repertoires from 666 donors were re-analyzed and high-resolution HLA genotyping was added so that TCR occurrence patterns could be studied. The study was designed to test whether signatures of past pathogen exposure could be identified by cataloging public T cell receptors. HLA typing covered class I and class II loci at four-digit resolution. The T cell repertoires of several hundred subjects were profiled by immunosequencing and related to cytomegalovirus serostatus. The study at large found these results: When HLA alleles, especially DR and DQ, strongly co-occurred, TCR associations were difficult to assign to individual alleles. The authors suggested that the approach could potentially be generalized to other disease states and immunological phenotypes. This cohort had only TCR beta chains sequenced, and the lack of alpha or paired-chain data limited which features could be detected. A further reported finding was that TCR beta sequences accurately predicted the HLA-A and HLA-B alleles for most subjects in the first cohort. According to a later analysis, most CMV-associated TCR beta chains appeared to be HLA-restricted, and the HLA associations seemed to be driven largely by CMV exposure. Some IMGT-functional V segments, including TRBV6-2 and TRBV6-3, could not be told apart with the 87-base-pair reads, so those segments were excluded. In an earlier analysis of more than 450 of the donors, most TCR beta V segments were observed in productive rearrangements about 87% or about 30% of the time, broadly matching IMGT annotations. Correlated functional status among segregating V segments might be attributable to linkage disequilibrium, but an unknown experimental factor could not be ruled out. Compared with the approximately 700-donor mean, donors in an Asian-associated ancestry cluster had fewer N-insertions in productive TCRs, according to a later genetic analysis. HLA typing was unavailable for some donors at each locus, so association tests used only the typed subset. Several of the top co-occurrence clusters appeared to be linked to parvovirus B19, influenza, CMV and Epstein-Barr virus, according to a later analysis. A cluster of highly shared sequence variants was judged likely to be a technical artifact of the sequencing pipeline. The only immune exposure information available for the cohort was CMV serostatus. A few of the identified cytomegalovirus-associated TCR beta chains were confirmed in vitro to be specific for cytomegalovirus antigens. Specific HLA alleles were associated with 15,000 to 20,000 TCR beta sequences at a false discovery rate of 0.05 in a later analysis. Compared with equally common non-associated chains, HLA-associated TCR beta chains in a later analysis were more clonally expanded and had lower generation probabilities. Because counts were too low, more than 15 rarely observed V segments, including chromosome 9 orphons, were excluded from the earlier analysis of some 540 of the donors. A later genetic analysis associated a missense DCLRE1C variant with V-gene and J-gene trimming of TCR beta chains, and an independent cohort replicated the association. The classifier was reported to diagnose cytomegalovirus status with high specificity and sensitivity in both the original and validation cohorts. Presence/absence analyses assumed roughly uniform sequencing depth across donors, an assumption that may not hold. In the study, about 150 TCR beta chains were listed as associated with cytomegalovirus. Most TCR sequences were observed very rarely across donors, whereas some public TCRs were present in many individuals. According to a later analysis, TCR association rates differed among HLA loci, with DRB1 alleles showing the most associated TCRs and HLA-C alleles showing the fewest.

The library came from the immunoSEQ multiplex PCR assay. A mixture of 60 forward primers for TCR Vbeta segments and 13 reverse primers for TCR Jbeta segments was used in the multiplex PCR. A multiplex PCR assay on genomic DNA amplified the CDR3 region of rearranged TCR beta genes. The Illumina HiSeq System was used to sequence the amplified TCR beta libraries as 87-base-pair reads. The source study handled its data this way. A later analysis tallied tens of millions of unique TCR beta chains across the approximately 670 repertoires, and some 10 million of those chains were shared by two or more donors. Raw reads were error-corrected and collapsed into unique sequences by a nearest-neighbor algorithm in which closely related sequences were merged to remove PCR and sequencing errors. To assign V, D and J gene segments, CDR3 sequences were aligned to IMGT reference sequences. For a sequence to be retained, a match of at least six nucleotides was required to both a V gene segment and a J gene segment. A rearrangement was called productive if the CDR3 had no stop codons and remained in frame with V and J, and every other rearrangement was called non-productive. CDR3 was defined according to IMGT convention as the region running from the second conserved V-encoded cysteine to the conserved J-encoded phenylalanine. In an earlier analysis of more than 550 of the donors, sequences lacking an unambiguous match to a single V gene segment were excluded. In an earlier analysis of roughly 500 of the donors, V segments were called functional above 56.7% productive rearrangements and were called segregating when the between-donor standard deviation exceeded 5%. A statistical classification framework was built for diagnosing cytomegalovirus status from the catalog of TCR beta chain sequences. A later analysis assigned V and J genes by comparing TCR nucleotide sequences with IMGT/GENE-DB human TR gene sequences. The TCRdist pipeline was used in a later analysis to assign CDR3 sequences and most-parsimonious VDJ recombination scenarios. A later analysis defined each TCR beta chain by its CDR3 amino acid sequence plus V-gene family, and excluded reads lacking a unique V-gene family. In a later analysis, around 650 highly shared, low-generation-probability nucleotide sequences were removed to address suspected cross-contamination and a sequencing artifact. A later analysis calculated a clonal expansion index for each public chain from normalized within-repertoire ranks of inferred template counts. A later analysis computed generation probabilities with a VDJ recombination model fitted to out-of-frame rearrangements, and checked the results against IGoR. In a later analysis, hypergeometric tests were used to score TCR-TCR, TCR-HLA and TCR-CMV co-occurrence, with a repertoire-size bias correction applied to TCR pairs. To estimate false discovery rates, a later analysis permuted the HLA or CMV assignments 20 times. In a later analysis, co-occurring TCRs were grouped with DBSCAN, and TCRdist sequence similarity was added when clustering was performed within HLA-allele-positive subsets. Repertoires with fewer than 30,000 or more than 120,000 public chains were left out of co-occurrence clustering, as were a few repertoires with anomalous nucleotide sharing. TCRdb took over this immuneACCESS table, retaining in-frame rearrangements with V and J assigned. Such tables are incomplete; in checked studies, under half of the missing clones stem from an unresolved V gene, and the remainder is unexplained. V and J calls and clone size are those listed in that table; D and trimming were worked out from the DNA. For this sample there are a few hundred thousand clones; about 80% appear just once. Of the sample, about 0.28% falls within the top ten clones.

Including the terminal cysteine and phenylalanine, the CDR3 comprises 16 residues. Of the read, only the CDR3 DNA is kept; its 48 bases are in frame from base 1. V lost 1 base and J lost 8 bases, and the count of bases not matched to a germline gene is 10. CDR1 and CDR2 (SGHNT, YYREEE) derive from the germline V gene (reference sequence). In total, approximately 700 healthy bone marrow donors made up the cohort. Cohort members were all nominally healthy when sampled, although unrecorded immune exposures were likely present. The donor tested CMV seronegative and was one of the 352 seronegative cohort members. Every donor gave a peripheral blood sample, and the peripheral blood mononuclear cells from that sample were used for TCR beta sequencing. Genomic DNA extraction from the blood cell samples was performed with the Qiagen DNeasy Blood Extraction Kit. This clone has only one observation. This clone's antigen is unknown. There are no base qualities to consult, and no much larger clone falls within one base.

The TCR sequence derives from a girl aged 2-10 years in good health and CMV-seronegative. Material for sequencing was PBMCs. The chain joins TRBV5-4 to TRBJ2-2; TRBD2 agrees with 8 junctional bases. The encoded CDR3 is CASSLLWASGPGELFF. The nucleotide sequence is given as TGTGCCAGCAGCTTGCTCTGGGCTAGCGGGCCGGGGGAGCTGTTTTTT.